This passage covers 8 T cell receptor beta chains from one sample sequenced in a study of T cell responses to AZD1222 COVID-19 vaccine. Libraries were prepared by immunoSEQ multiplex PCR; TCRdb keeps only in-frame clonotypes and omits some of them. The sample has around 180,000 clones, 80% to 90% seen once; the top ten hold less than 3%. The sequences come from peripheral blood, collected on day 0 of MenACWY control vaccination. The receptors here all came from an adult in good health.

The rearrangement uses TRBV7-9 and TRBJ2-7; D not certain. CDR1 is SEHNR and CDR2 is FQNEAQ in the germline V gene (reference sequence). V lost 5 bases and J 4 bases, leaving 6 bases between the germline ends. This CDR3 has 11 residues. CDR3 protein: CASSPDYEQYF. In nucleotides, the CDR3 is TGTGCCAGCAGCCCCGATTACGAGCAGTACTTC.

The chain couples TRBV5-6 to TRBJ2-1; D is unresolved. Germline V lookup: CDR1 SGHDT, CDR2 YYEEEE. CDR3 length: 14 amino acids. Trimming took off 4 bases at V and 0 bases at J, with 8 bases between the two ends. CDR3 in amino acids: CASSLLSSYNEQFF. Here the CDR3 DNA reads TGTGCCAGCAGCCTCTTAAGCTCCTACAATGAGCAGTTCTTC.

V is TRBV9 and J is TRBJ2-6, with a possible D match to TRBD1 (6 bases). Germline V gene data show CDR1 as SGDLS and CDR2 as YYNGEE. The V and J ends lost 4 bases and 1 base respectively, with 9 bases between them. This CDR3 contains 15 residues. CDR3 bases: TGTGCCAGCAGCCCACAGGGATCTGGGGCCAACGTCCTGACTTTC. It translates to CASSPQGSGANVLTF. Together with reference TRBV9 and TRBJ2-6, the CDR3 gives the full variable domain: DSGVTQTPKHLITATGQRVTLRCSPRSGDLSVYWYQQSLDQGLQFLIQYYNGEERAKGNILERFSAQQFPDLHSELNLSSLELGDSALYFCASSPQGSGANVLTFGAGSRLTVL.

This chain uses TRBV18 with TRBJ1-1; TRBD1 matches at 7 bases. The CDR3 runs 13 residues. The trim removed 4 bases at V and 4 bases at J, leaving 3 bases unmatched. The germline gives CDR1 KGHSH, CDR2 LQKENI. The CDR3 here is CASSRQGGTEAFF. As DNA, the CDR3 is TGTGCCAGCTCACGACAGGGTGGCACTGAAGCTTTCTTT.

The chain carries TRBV2 and TRBJ1-5; TRBD1 is a possible D gene (6 bases). The CDR3 spans 15 residues. V was cut by 2 bases and J by 6 bases, with 14 bases left in between. Germline CDR1 reads SNHLY; CDR2 reads FYNNEI. CDR3 nucleotides: TGTGCCAGCAGTGAACCAGGGGTATCGGGTCAGCCCCAGCATTTT. It codes for CASSEPGVSGQPQHF.

The chain recombines TRBV14 with TRBJ2-3, with D possibly being TRBD2 (5 bases). The CDR3 loop spans 16 amino acids. Germline loops: CDR1 SGHDN, CDR2 FVKESK. Trimming removed 0 bases at V and 0 bases at J, with 10 bases between. For the CDR3, the DNA is TGTGCCAGCAGCCAAGATGCGGGCGCTAGCACAGATACGCAGTATTTT. Its translation: CASSQDAGASTDTQYF.

The rearrangement uses TRBV28 and TRBJ2-2; D unresolved. Trimming removed 7 bases at V and 0 bases at J, with 15 bases between. The CDR3 covers 16 residues. Germline V gene lookup returns CDR1 MDHEN and CDR2 SYDVKM. CDR3 residues: CASTNRIVTNTGELFF. The DNA of the CDR3 is TGTGCCAGCACCAACCGTATAGTCACGAACACCGGGGAGCTGTTTTTT.

The chain couples TRBV3-1 (or the pseudogene TRBV3-2) to TRBJ2-1; D gene ambiguous. This CDR3 comprises 14 residues. Germline values: CDR1 LGHDT, CDR2 YNNKEL (reference sequence). Trimming removed 2 bases at V and 8 bases at J, with 13 bases between. CDR3 nucleotide sequence: TGTGCCAGCAGCCAACAATCCGCGAGCGATGAGCAGTTCTTC. Its protein product is CASSQQSASDEQFF.